The 27 T cell receptor beta chains below all came from one sample that was sequenced in a study of blood T cell repertoires in COVID-19. TCRdb's table, derived via immunoSEQ multiplex PCR, lists solely in-frame clones and lacks some. In the table there are around 330,000 clones, 75% to 90% of which are singletons. The specimen was PBMCs or T cells enriched from blood (not recorded which). Receptors originate from a middle-aged woman who had recovered from COVID-19.

This chain joins TRBV6-5 and TRBJ1-2; D perhaps matches TRBD1 (5 bases). The CDR3 spans 13 residues. V was clipped by 2 bases and J by 4 bases, with 8 bases between them. CDR1 MNHEY and CDR2 SVGAGI come from the germline V gene. The CDR3 protein is CASSYGDSYGYTF. CDR3 DNA: TGTGCCAGCAGTTACGGCGACAGCTATGGCTACACCTTC.

The chain has TRBV18 and TRBJ2-1, with D possibly TRBD2 on 6 matching bases. CDR3 size: 14 residues. The V gene lost 6 bases and the J gene lost 4 bases, with 13 bases spanning the gap. CDR1 and CDR2 (germline): KGHSH, LQKENI. The CDR3 reads CASSQLGGYNEQFF. DNA for the CDR3: TGTGCCAGCTCCCAACTTGGGGGGTACAATGAGCAGTTCTTC.

A single count supports this clone. V and J are TRBV10-3 and TRBJ2-5; the match to TRBD1 covers 7 bases. After removal of 5 bases from V and 4 bases from J, the junction contained 7 bases not matched to a gene. The CDR3 spans 14 residues. CDR1 is ENHRY, CDR2 SYGVKD, per germline. The chain's CDR3 is CAISTDRELETQYF. The DNA for the CDR3 is TGTGCCATCAGTACCGACAGGGAGCTAGAGACCCAGTACTTC.

The chain is built from TRBV19 and TRBJ2-1; 13 bases map to TRBD2. CDR3 length: 16 amino acids. The V gene end was trimmed by 6 bases and the J gene end by 7 bases; junction bases not matched to a gene: 9. CDR1 is LNHDA and CDR2 is SQIVND in the germline V gene (reference sequence). The CDR3 loop reads CASRLLAGGPENEQFF. CDR3 bases: TGTGCCAGTAGGCTACTAGCGGGAGGGCCCGAGAATGAGCAGTTCTTC. The full variable domain, with the rest looked up from reference TRBV19 and TRBJ2-1, is DGGITQSPKYLFRKEGQNVTLSCEQNLNHDAMYWYRQDPGQGLRLIYYSQIVNDFQKGDIAEGYSVSREKKESFPLTVTSAQKNPTAFYLCASRLLAGGPENEQFFGPGTRLTVL.

This chain uses TRBV24-1 with TRBJ1-2; the match to TRBD1 covers 9 bases. The length of the CDR3 is 16 residues. The germline V gene encodes CDR1 KGHDR and CDR2 SFDVKD. The J segment lost 2 bases and the V segment lost 5 bases, leaving 8 bases of the junction unmatched. The CDR3 reads CATSVRQGDGNYGYTF. CDR3 nucleotides: TGTGCCACCAGTGTACGACAGGGGGACGGGAACTATGGCTACACCTTC.

The chain carries TRBV29-1 and TRBJ2-1, with TRBD1 identical over 7 bases. The V gene's germline CDR1 is SQVTM and CDR2 ANQGSEA. The J segment lost 2 bases and the V segment lost 8 bases, leaving 3 bases of the junction unmatched. The CDR3 extends over 12 amino acids. CDR3 region: CSFGTAYNEQFF. The CDR3 DNA follows: TGCAGCTTTGGGACAGCCTACAATGAGCAGTTCTTC.

The chain has TRBV24-1 and TRBJ2-5, with D perhaps matching TRBD2 (5 bases). The V end lost 2 bases, the J end lost 6 bases, and 12 bases lay between the germline ends. Germline V gives CDR1 KGHDR, CDR2 SFDVKD. There are 14 residues in the CDR3. This CDR3 reads CATSDYASFQTQYF. The CDR3 DNA reads as TGTGCCACCAGTGATTACGCTAGCTTCCAGACCCAGTACTTC.

The chain is built from TRBV19 and TRBJ1-6; D perhaps matches TRBD1 (5 bases). The germline V gene encodes CDR1 LNHDA and CDR2 SQIVND (reference sequence). The CDR3 loop spans 15 amino acids. Trimming cost V 7 bases and J 10 bases, with 20 bases left between them. The CDR3 region has the DNA TGTGCCAGTATGGGCCGGGACTCTTTACCCTCACCCCTCCACTTT. Amino acid sequence: CASMGRDSLPSPLHF.

This clone has just one count. This rearrangement joins TRBV5-1 to TRBJ1-4, with no clear D. The germline V gene encodes CDR1 SGHRS and CDR2 YFSETQ. CDR3 length: 15 amino acids. Trimming cost V 3 bases and J 3 bases, with 12 bases left between them. CDR3 bases: TGCGCCAGCAGCTGGTCCCAGCTAGCTAATGAAAAACTGTTTTTT. It encodes CASSWSQLANEKLFF.

This chain connects TRBV3-1 (or the pseudogene TRBV3-2) to TRBJ1-3; D unresolved. Trimming removed 2 bases from V and 0 bases from J, with 11 bases in between. CDR1 and CDR2 (germline): LGHDT, YNNKEL (reference sequence). This CDR3 comprises 16 residues. In DNA, the CDR3 is TGTGCCAGCAGCCAAACCCAGCGTCCCTCTGGAAACACCATATATTTT. Protein sequence: CASSQTQRPSGNTIYF.

This chain connects TRBV5-1 to TRBJ2-7; D gene uncertain. There are 13 residues in the CDR3. CDR1 and CDR2 (germline): SGHRS, YFSETQ. Trimming shortened V by 0 bases and J by 3 bases, and 7 bases separated the two germline ends. CDR3 in DNA: TGCGCCAGCAGCTTGGATCCAGACTACGAGCAGTACTTC. The encoded protein is CASSLDPDYEQYF.

The V and J genes are TRBV3-1 (or the pseudogene TRBV3-2) and TRBJ1-5, with a tentative D call TRBD1 (6 bases). The CDR3 length is 18 residues. The ends were cut back, 1 base at V and 2 bases at J, with 18 bases in the middle. CDR1 and CDR2 (germline): LGHDT, YNNKEL (reference sequence). CDR3 in DNA: TGTGCCAGCAGCCAAGTGGTTTGCAGGGGTATTCGCAATCAGCCCCAGCATTTT. Protein product: CASSQVVCRGIRNQPQHF.

This clone showed up just once. V usage is TRBV7-9 and J usage is TRBJ2-7, with 10 bases aligning to TRBD2. J lost 3 bases, V lost 5 bases, and 7 bases had no gene match. The CDR3 sequence is 15 residues long. The germline V gene encodes CDR1 SEHNR and CDR2 FQNEAQ (reference sequence). The CDR3 here is CASSGGLAMHYEQYF. As DNA, the CDR3 is TGTGCCAGCAGCGGGGGACTAGCGATGCACTACGAGCAGTACTTC.

V is TRBV28 and J is TRBJ1-4; D remains ambiguous. V lost 3 bases, J lost 5 bases, and 13 bases lay in between. Germline CDR1 is MDHEN and CDR2 is SYDVKM. The CDR3 runs to 15 residues. The CDR3: CASSFQNGENEKLFF. Here the CDR3 DNA reads TGTGCCAGCAGTTTTCAGAACGGGGAAAATGAAAAACTGTTTTTT. Combining the CDR3 with reference TRBV28 and TRBJ1-4 gives the whole variable domain DVKVTQSSRYLVKRTGEKVFLECVQDMDHENMFWYRQDPGLGLRLIYFSYDVKMKEKGDIPEGYSVSREKKERFSLILESASTNQTSMYLCASSFQNGENEKLFFGSGTQLSVL.

CDR3 sequence reads: CASRSGDGSYNEQFF. CDR3 DNA: TGTGCCAGCCGTAGCGGGGATGGCTCCTACAATGAGCAGTTCTTC. J is TRBJ2-1 and V is TRBV28; 8 nucleotides agree with TRBD2. The V segment lost 8 bases and the J segment 0 bases; nucleotides outside the gene matches: 6. CDR1 MDHEN and CDR2 SYDVKM come from the germline V gene. The CDR3 has 15 residues.

J is TRBJ1-2 and V is TRBV13; D is uncertain. Germline CDR1 reads PRHDT; CDR2 reads FYEKMQ (reference sequence). V was shortened by 2 bases and J by 2 bases, with 6 bases between the two germline ends. CDR3 length equals 13 residues. Written as DNA, the CDR3 is TGTGCCAGCAGCTTAACAGAGAACTATGGCTACACCTTC. This encodes CASSLTENYGYTF.

The V and J genes are TRBV7-5 and TRBJ2-3; the table's D call of TRBD2 was not tested on the DNA. TRBV7-5 is described as a pseudogene. CDR3 size: 16 residues. The CDR3 reads CARSLALLKFADTQYF. The CDR3 nucleotides are TGTGCCAGAAGCTTAGCCTTGCTAAAATTCGCAGATACGCAGTATTTT.

The chain combines TRBV4-1 with TRBJ1-1; 8 nucleotides agree with TRBD1. Per the germline V gene, CDR1 is MGHRA and CDR2 is YSYEKL. The CDR3 is made up of 13 amino acids. V shed 3 bases, J shed 11 bases, and the junction held 8 bases outside the gene matches. The CDR3: CASSHIGQGRAFF. CDR3 DNA: TGCGCCAGCAGCCATATAGGACAGGGTAGGGCTTTCTTT.

V is TRBV2 and J is TRBJ1-4; the D gene is possibly TRBD1 (5 bases). Germline V CDR1 and CDR2: SNHLY, FYNNEI. The CDR3 has 15 amino acids. Trimming removed 2 bases at V and 3 bases at J, with 10 bases between. This chain's CDR3 is CASSERGGSNEKLFF. CDR3 bases: TGTGCCAGCAGTGAACGGGGGGGATCTAATGAAAAACTGTTTTTT.

This chain links TRBV7-3 with TRBJ2-3; D may be TRBD1 (6 bases). Germline CDR1 and CDR2: SGHTA and FQGTGA. Trimming stripped 5 bases from V and 4 bases from J, with 10 bases between. The length of the CDR3 is 13 residues. The CDR3, as DNA: TGTGCCAGCAGCCAGGGGTCCCCAGATACGCAGTATTTT. Amino acids: CASSQGSPDTQYF.

The rearrangement joins TRBV2 to TRBJ1-1, with TRBD1 identical over 7 bases. The V segment lost 3 bases and the J segment 0 bases; nucleotides outside the gene matches: 1. The CDR3 loop spans 14 amino acids. From germline, CDR1 is SNHLY and CDR2 FYNNEI. The chain's CDR3 is CASSETGLNTEAFF. The DNA for the CDR3 is TGTGCCAGCAGTGAGACAGGGCTGAACACTGAAGCTTTCTTT.

This chain uses TRBV5-1 with TRBJ1-2; possible D gene TRBD1, 5 bases. Deletions cut 0 bases from V and 2 bases from J, with 8 bases between. CDR1 is SGHRS and CDR2 is YFSETQ in the germline V gene. This CDR3 has 14 amino acids. The CDR3 bases are TGCGCCAGCAGCTTGGAAGGACAAAACTATGGCTACACCTTC. The encoded protein is CASSLEGQNYGYTF.

The rearrangement uses TRBV27 and TRBJ1-2; TRBD1 matches at 8 bases. Germline CDR1 and CDR2: MNHEY and SMNVEV (reference sequence). This CDR3 region has 16 residues. V was pared by 6 bases and J by 4 bases, with 13 bases of the junction left unmatched. The chain's CDR3 is CASSPVQGAQSYGYTF. The CDR3 DNA reads TGTGCCAGCAGCCCCGTCCAGGGGGCGCAGAGCTATGGCTACACCTTC.

The chain combines TRBV18 with TRBJ2-3, with D possibly TRBD2 on 5 matching bases. V was cut by 1 base and J by 2 bases, with 7 bases left in between. The V gene's germline CDR1 is KGHSH and CDR2 LQKENI. This CDR3 has 14 amino acids. The CDR3 DNA follows: TGTGCCAGCTCACCACTAGCGACCACAGATACGCAGTATTTT. Its translation is CASSPLATTDTQYF.

This chain links TRBV7-6 with TRBJ2-7, with a tentative D call TRBD1 (6 bases). CDR1 SGHVS and CDR2 FNYEAQ come from the germline V gene. Trimming removed 4 bases from V and 2 bases from J, with 12 bases in between. This CDR3 is 14 amino acids long. The DNA for the CDR3 is TGTGCCAGCAGCTCCACAACAGGGCCCTACGAGCAGTACTTC. Its protein is CASSSTTGPYEQYF.

The rearrangement links TRBV24-1 to TRBJ2-4; D is undetermined. Looked up from germline, CDR1 is KGHDR and CDR2 is SFDVKD. This CDR3 has 15 amino acids. V dropped 3 bases and J dropped 0 bases, with 8 bases sitting between them. In nucleotides, the CDR3 is TGTGCCACCAGTGATGGGCAGATAGCCAAAAACATTCAGTACTTC. Translation: CATSDGQIAKNIQYF.

V is TRBV11-3 and J is TRBJ1-6; 9 nucleotides align to TRBD1. The ends lost 0 bases at V and 6 bases at J; junction bases unmatched: 9. Germline values: CDR1 SGHNT, CDR2 YENEEA. There are 18 residues in the CDR3. DNA of the CDR3: TGTGCCAGCAGCTTAGATTTCGGAGGACAGGGGCGTAATTCACCCCTCCACTTT. It is translated as CASSLDFGGQGRNSPLHF.